This T cell receptor beta chain was documented in a study of blood T cell repertoires in COVID-19. The protocol was immunoSEQ multiplex PCR, while the TCRdb copy is restricted to in-frame clones and leaves out a portion. The sample lists 250,000 to 350,000 clones; under 90% were seen once. CDR3 size: 16 residues. Germline CDR1 LNHDA, CDR2 SQIVND (reference sequence). Trimming took 1 base from V and 2 from J; bases not matched to a gene: 7. Enrolled through a virtual design, the participants were between 18 and 89 years of age and came from under 30 US areas. The gene calls are TRBV19 and TRBJ2-7; 8 positions agree with TRBD1. What was sequenced was PBMCs or T cells enriched from blood (not recorded which). The receptor comes from a woman under 30 who had recovered from COVID-19. The CDR3 protein is CASSIGHGQGTYEQYF. Here the CDR3 DNA reads TGTGCCAGTAGTATAGGACACGGACAGGGAACCTACGAGCAGTACTTC.